This TCR beta chain was profiled in a study of early T cells in non-severe SARS-CoV-2 infection. Study-level background: With bulk RNA from unsorted whole blood as input, sequencing yielded unpaired chains.

Findings and limits, study-wide: Anti-spike CD8 specificities were favored by VDJdb matching, whose results missed private and CD4 specificities.

This clonotype was recorded at least ten times. Its specificity is unknown. Looked up from germline, CDR1 is SGHTA and CDR2 is FQGNSA. Trimming left V 1 base short and J 7 bases short, with 7 bases between. The CDR3 runs 13 residues. Molecules of cDNA were individually given unique molecular identifiers that were attached to them. TCRdb recomputed calls from the 5' RACE reads with MiXCR, one row per CDR3 protein. The sample includes about 55,000 distinct CDR3 sequences, around 6.6% of them seen just once. The chain links TRBV7-2 to TRBJ1-4, with no clear D. This TCR was recovered from an adult who was a healthcare worker with PCR-confirmed SARS-CoV-2 infection or an uninfected control (not recorded which). The input for sequencing was whole blood, taken at baseline. The CDR3, as DNA: TGTGCCAGCAGCTTAGAACAAGGTGAAAAACTGTTTTTT. It translates to CASSLEQGEKLFF.